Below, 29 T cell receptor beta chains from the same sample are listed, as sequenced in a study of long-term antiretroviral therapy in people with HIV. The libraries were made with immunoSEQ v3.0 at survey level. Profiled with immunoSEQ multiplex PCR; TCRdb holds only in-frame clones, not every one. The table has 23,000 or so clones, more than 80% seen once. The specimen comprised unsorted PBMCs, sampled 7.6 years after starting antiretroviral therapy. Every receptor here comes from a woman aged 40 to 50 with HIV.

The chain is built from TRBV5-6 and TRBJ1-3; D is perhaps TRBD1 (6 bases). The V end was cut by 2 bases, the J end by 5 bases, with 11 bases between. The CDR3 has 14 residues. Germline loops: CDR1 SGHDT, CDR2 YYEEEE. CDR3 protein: CASSFGQTRNTIYF. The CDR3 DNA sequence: TGTGCCAGCAGCTTTGGACAGACTCGAAACACCATATATTTT.

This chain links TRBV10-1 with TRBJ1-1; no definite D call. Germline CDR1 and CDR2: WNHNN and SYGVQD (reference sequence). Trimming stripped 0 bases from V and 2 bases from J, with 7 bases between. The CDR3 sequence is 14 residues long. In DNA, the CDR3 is TGCGCCAGCAGTGAGTCCACGGGTAACACTGAAGCTTTCTTT. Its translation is CASSESTGNTEAFF.

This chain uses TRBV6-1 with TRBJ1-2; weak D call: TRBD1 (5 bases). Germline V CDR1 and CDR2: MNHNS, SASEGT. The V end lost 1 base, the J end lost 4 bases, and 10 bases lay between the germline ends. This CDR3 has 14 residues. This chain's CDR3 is CASSEVGEGYGYTF. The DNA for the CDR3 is TGTGCCAGCAGTGAAGTAGGGGAGGGCTATGGCTACACCTTC.

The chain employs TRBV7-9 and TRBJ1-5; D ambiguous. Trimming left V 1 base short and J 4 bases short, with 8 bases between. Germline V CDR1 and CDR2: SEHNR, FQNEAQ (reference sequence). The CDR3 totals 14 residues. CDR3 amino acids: CASSLEKENQPQHF. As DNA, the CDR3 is TGTGCCAGCAGCTTAGAAAAGGAGAATCAGCCCCAGCATTTT. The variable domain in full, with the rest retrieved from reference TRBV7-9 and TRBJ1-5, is DTGVSQNPRHKITKRGQNVTFRCDPISEHNRLYWYRQTLGQGPEFLTYFQNEAQLEKSRLLSDRFSAERPKGSFSTLEIQRTEQGDSAMYLCASSLEKENQPQHFGDGTRLSIL.

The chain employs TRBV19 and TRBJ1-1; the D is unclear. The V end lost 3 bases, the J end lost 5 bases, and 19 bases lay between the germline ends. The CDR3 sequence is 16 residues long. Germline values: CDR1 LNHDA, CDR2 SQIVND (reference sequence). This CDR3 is CASSIGLQFQKTEAFF. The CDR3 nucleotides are TGTGCCAGTAGTATCGGGCTACAGTTCCAGAAGACTGAAGCTTTCTTT.

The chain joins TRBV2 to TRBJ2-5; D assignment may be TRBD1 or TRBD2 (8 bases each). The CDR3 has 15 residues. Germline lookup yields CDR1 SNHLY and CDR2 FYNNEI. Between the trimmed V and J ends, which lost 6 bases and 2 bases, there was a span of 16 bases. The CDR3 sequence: CASRQGGTRQETQYF. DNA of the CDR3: TGTGCCAGCAGACAGGGGGGGACTAGGCAAGAGACCCAGTACTTC. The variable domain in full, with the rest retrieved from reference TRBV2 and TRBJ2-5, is EPEVTQTPSHQVTQMGQEVILRCVPISNHLYFYWYRQILGQKVEFLVSFYNNEISEKSEIFDDQFSVERPDGSNFTLKIRSTKLEDSAMYFCASRQGGTRQETQYFGPGTRLLVL.

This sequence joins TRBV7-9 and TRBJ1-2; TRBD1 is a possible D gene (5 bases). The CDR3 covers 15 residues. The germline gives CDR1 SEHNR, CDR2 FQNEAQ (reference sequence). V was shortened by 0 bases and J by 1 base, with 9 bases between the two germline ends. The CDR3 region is CASSLAEGSNYGYTF. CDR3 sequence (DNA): TGTGCCAGCAGCTTAGCCGAGGGGAGTAACTATGGCTACACCTTC.

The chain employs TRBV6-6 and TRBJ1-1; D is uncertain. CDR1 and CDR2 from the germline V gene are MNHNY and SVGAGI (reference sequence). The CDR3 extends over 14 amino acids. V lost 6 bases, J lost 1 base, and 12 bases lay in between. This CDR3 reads CASSTGEENTEAFF. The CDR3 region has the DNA TGTGCCAGCAGCACCGGGGAAGAGAACACTGAAGCTTTCTTT.

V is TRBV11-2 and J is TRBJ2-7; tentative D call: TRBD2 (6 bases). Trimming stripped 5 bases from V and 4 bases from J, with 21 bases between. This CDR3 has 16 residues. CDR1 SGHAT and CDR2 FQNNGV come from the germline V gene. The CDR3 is CASSPITAAGRYEQYF. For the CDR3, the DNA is TGTGCCAGCAGCCCTATTACGGCGGCGGGGCGGTACGAGCAGTACTTC.

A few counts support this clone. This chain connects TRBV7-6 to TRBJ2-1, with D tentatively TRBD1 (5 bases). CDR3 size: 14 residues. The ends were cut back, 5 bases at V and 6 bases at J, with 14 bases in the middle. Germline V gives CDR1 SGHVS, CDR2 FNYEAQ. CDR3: CASSPGPLANEQFF. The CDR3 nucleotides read TGTGCCAGCAGCCCAGGGCCACTGGCCAATGAGCAGTTCTTC.

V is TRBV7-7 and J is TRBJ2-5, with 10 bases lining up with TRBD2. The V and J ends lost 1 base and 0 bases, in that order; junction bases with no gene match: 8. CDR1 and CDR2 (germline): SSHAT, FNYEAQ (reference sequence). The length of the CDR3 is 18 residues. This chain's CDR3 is CASSLVFSGGNNQETQYF. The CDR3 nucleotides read TGTGCCAGCAGCTTAGTGTTTAGCGGGGGGAATAACCAAGAGACCCAGTACTTC.

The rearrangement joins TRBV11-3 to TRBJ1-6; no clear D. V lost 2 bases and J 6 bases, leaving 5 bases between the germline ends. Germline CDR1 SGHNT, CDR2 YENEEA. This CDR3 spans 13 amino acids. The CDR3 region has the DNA TGTGCCAGCAGCTTATGGGGTAATTCACCCCTCCACTTT. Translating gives CASSLWGNSPLHF.

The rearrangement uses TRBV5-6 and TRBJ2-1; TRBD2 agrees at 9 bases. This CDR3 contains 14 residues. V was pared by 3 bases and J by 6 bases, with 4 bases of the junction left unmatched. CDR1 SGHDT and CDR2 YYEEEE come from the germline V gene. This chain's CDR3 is CASSWGLALNEQFF. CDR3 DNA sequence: TGTGCCAGCAGCTGGGGACTAGCTCTCAATGAGCAGTTCTTC.

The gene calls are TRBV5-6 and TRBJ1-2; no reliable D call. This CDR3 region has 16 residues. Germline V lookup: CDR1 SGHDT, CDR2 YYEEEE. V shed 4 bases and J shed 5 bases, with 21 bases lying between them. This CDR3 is CASSTKLLRTGYGYTF. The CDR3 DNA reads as TGTGCCAGCAGCACCAAACTACTACGGACGGGATATGGCTACACCTTC.

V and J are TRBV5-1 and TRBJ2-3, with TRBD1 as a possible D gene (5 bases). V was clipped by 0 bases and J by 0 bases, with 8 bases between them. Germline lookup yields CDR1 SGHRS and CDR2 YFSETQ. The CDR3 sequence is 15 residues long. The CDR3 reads CASSLVGASTDTQYF. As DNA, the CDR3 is TGCGCCAGCAGCTTGGTAGGGGCCAGCACAGATACGCAGTATTTT.

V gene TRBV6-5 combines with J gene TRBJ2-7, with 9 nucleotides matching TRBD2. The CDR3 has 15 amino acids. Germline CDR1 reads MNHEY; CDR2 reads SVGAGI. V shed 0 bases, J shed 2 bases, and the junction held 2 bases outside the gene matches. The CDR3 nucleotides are TGTGCCAGCAGTTACTCGTCTAGCGGGACCTACGAGCAGTACTTC. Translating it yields CASSYSSSGTYEQYF.

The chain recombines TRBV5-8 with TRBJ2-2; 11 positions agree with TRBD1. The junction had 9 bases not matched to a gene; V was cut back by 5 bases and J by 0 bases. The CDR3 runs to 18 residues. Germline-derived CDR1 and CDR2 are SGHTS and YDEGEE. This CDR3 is CASRSGTGGFANTGELFF. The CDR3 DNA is TGTGCCAGCAGATCCGGGACAGGGGGGTTCGCGAACACCGGGGAGCTGTTTTTT.

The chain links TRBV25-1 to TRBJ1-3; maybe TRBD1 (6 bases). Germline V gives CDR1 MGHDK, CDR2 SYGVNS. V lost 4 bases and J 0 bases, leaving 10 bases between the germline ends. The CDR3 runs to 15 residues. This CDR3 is CASSGADSSGNTIYF. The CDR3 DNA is TGTGCCAGCAGTGGAGCGGACAGCTCTGGAAACACCATATATTTT.

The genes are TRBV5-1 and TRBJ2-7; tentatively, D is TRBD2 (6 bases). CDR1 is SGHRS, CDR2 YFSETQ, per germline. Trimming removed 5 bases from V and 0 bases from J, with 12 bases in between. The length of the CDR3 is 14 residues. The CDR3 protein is CASRGGEGSYEQYF. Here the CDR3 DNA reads TGCGCCAGCAGGGGCGGGGAAGGCTCCTACGAGCAGTACTTC.

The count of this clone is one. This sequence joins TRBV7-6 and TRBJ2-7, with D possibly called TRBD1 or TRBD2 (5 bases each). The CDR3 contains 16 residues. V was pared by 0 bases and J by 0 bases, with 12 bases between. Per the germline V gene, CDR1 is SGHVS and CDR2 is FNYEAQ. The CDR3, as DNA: TGTGCCAGCAGCTTAGCGGGAGCCGGGACCTCCTACGAGCAGTACTTC. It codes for CASSLAGAGTSYEQYF.

For the CDR3, the DNA is TGTGCCATCAGCCAGTCTTCCGGGAGCAATCAGCCCCAGCATTTT. The encoded protein is CAISQSSGSNQPQHF. The chain joins TRBV10-3 to TRBJ1-5, with D unresolved. Germline V gene lookup returns CDR1 ENHRY and CDR2 SYGVKD. The V end lost 6 bases, the J end lost 1 base, and 13 bases lay between the germline ends. This CDR3 has 15 residues.

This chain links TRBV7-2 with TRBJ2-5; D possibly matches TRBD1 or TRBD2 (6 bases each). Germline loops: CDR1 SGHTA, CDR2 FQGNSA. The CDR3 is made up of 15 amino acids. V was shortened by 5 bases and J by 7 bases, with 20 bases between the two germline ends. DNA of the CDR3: TGTGCCAGCAGCGCATGGGGGGACACTTCTGGGACCCAGTACTTC. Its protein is CASSAWGDTSGTQYF. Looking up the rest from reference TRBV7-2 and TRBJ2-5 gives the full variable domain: GAGVSQSPSNKVTEKGKDVELRCDPISGHTALYWYRQSLGQGLEFLIYFQGNSAPDKSGLPSDRFSAERTGGSVSTLTIQRTQQEDSAVYLCASSAWGDTSGTQYFGPGTRLLVL.

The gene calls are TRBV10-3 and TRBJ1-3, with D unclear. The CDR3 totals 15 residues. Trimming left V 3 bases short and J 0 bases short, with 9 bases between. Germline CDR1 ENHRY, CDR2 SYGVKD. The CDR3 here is CAISDAGNSGNTIYF. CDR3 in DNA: TGTGCCATCAGTGATGCGGGGAACTCTGGAAACACCATATATTTT.

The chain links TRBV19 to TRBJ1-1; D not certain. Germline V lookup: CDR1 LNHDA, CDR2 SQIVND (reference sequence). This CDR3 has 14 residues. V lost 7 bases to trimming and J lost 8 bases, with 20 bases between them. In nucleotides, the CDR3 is TGTGCCAGTACCCCATCGTGGTCCGCAGCAGAAGCTTTCTTT. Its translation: CASTPSWSAAEAFF.

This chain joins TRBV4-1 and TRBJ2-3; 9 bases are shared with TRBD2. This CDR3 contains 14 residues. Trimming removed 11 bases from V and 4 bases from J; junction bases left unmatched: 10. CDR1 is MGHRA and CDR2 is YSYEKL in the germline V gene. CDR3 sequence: CAVRRGGQSDTQYF. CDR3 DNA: TGCGCCGTAAGGCGGGGGGGGCAATCAGATACGCAGTATTTT.

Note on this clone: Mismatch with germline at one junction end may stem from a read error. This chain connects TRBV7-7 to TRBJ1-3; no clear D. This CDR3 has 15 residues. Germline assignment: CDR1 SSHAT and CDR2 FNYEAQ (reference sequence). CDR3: CASSLARSSGNTIYF. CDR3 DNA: TGTGCTAGCAGCTTAGCGCGCAGCTCTGGAAACACCATATATTTT.

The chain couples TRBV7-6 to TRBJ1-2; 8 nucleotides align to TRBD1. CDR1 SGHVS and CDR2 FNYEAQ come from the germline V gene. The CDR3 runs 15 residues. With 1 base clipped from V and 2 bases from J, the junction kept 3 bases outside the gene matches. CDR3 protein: CASSLGAGGNYGYTF. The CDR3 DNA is TGTGCCAGCAGCTTAGGAGCAGGGGGCAACTATGGCTACACCTTC. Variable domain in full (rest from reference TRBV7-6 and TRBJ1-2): GAGVSQSPRYKVTKRGQDVALRCDPISGHVSLYWYRQALGQGPEFLTYFNYEAQQDKSGLPNDRFSAERPEGSISTLTIQRTEQRDSAMYRCASSLGAGGNYGYTFGSGTRLTVV.

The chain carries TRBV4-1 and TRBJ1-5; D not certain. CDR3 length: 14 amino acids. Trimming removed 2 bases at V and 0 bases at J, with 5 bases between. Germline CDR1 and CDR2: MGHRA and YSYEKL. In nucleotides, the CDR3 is TGCGCCAGCAGCCAAAAAGGTAGCAATCAGCCCCAGCATTTT. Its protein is CASSQKGSNQPQHF.

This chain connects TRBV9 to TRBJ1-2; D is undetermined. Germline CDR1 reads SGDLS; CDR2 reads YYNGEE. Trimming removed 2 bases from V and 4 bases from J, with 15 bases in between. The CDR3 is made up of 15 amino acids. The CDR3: CASSVGGAGFYGYTF. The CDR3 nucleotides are TGTGCCAGCAGCGTGGGCGGCGCCGGCTTCTATGGCTACACCTTC.